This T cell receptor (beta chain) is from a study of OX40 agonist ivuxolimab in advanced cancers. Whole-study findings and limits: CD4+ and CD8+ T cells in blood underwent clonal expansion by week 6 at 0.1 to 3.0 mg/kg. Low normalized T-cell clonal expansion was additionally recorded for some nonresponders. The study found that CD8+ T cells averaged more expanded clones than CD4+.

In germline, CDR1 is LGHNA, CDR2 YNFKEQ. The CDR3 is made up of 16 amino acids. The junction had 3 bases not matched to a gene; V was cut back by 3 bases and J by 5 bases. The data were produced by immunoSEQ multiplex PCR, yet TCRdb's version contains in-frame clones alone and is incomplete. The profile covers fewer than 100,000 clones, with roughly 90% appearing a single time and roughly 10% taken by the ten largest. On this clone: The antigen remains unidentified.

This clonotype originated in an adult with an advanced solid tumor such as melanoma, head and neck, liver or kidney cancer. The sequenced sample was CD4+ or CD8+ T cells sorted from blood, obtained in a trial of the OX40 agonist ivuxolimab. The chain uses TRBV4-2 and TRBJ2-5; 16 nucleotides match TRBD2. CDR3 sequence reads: CASSQGLAGGRETQYF. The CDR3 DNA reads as TGTGCCAGCAGCCAGGGACTAGCGGGGGGGCGGGAGACCCAGTACTTC.